The 4 T cell receptor beta chains presented below share a single source sample, sequenced in a study of cytomegalovirus exposure and HLA in healthy donors. Data came from immunoSEQ multiplex PCR; TCRdb stores just in-frame clones and leaves some out. The sample lists approximately 54,000 clones; over 85% were seen once. Sequenced input: PBMCs. The source is a woman between 18 and 29 years old in good health and CMV-seropositive.

The chain joins TRBV6-4 to TRBJ2-3; 8 nucleotides match TRBD2. This CDR3 is 15 amino acids long. Trimming removed 0 bases from V and 2 bases from J; junction bases left unmatched: 1. The V gene's germline CDR1 is MRHNA and CDR2 SNTAGT. DNA for the CDR3: TGTGCCAGCAGTGACTCCGGGGGGGCCACAGATACGCAGTATTTT. It specifies CASSDSGGATDTQYF.

The chain carries TRBV5-6 and TRBJ2-3; TRBD1 might be the D (6 bases). V was cut by 0 bases and J by 2 bases, with 16 bases left in between. Germline loops: CDR1 SGHDT, CDR2 YYEEEE. The length of the CDR3 is 17 residues. The CDR3, as DNA: TGTGCCAGCAGCTTGGGAGGGCCGACAGGACCCACAGATACGCAGTATTTT. Amino acids: CASSLGGPTGPTDTQYF.

The V gene is TRBV7-2, the J gene TRBJ2-5, with D perhaps matching TRBD2 (6 bases). With 3 bases removed from V and 2 bases from J, the gap between germline ends came to 10 bases. Germline CDR1 reads SGHTA; CDR2 reads FQGNSA. The CDR3 has 14 residues. This CDR3 reads CASSFWDWQETQYF. CDR3 sequence (DNA): TGTGCCAGCAGCTTCTGGGACTGGCAAGAGACCCAGTACTTC.

Here the CDR3 reads CATRGTGGLTKQNTQYF. Written as DNA, the CDR3 is TGTGCCACCCGGGGAACGGGGGGACTCACAAAGCAGAATACCCAGTACTTC. The chain employs TRBV10-3 and TRBJ2-5; 7 positions match TRBD2. Germline V gene data show CDR1 as ENHRY and CDR2 as SYGVKD. The CDR3 loop spans 17 amino acids. J was trimmed by 8 bases and V by 10 bases; bases with no gene match: 25.